A single sample is the source of the 27 T cell receptor beta chains below, sequenced in a study of blood T cell repertoires in COVID-19. Assay used: immunoSEQ multiplex PCR; TCRdb lists only in-frame clones, some missing. The sample has about 270,000 clones; around nine tenths are singletons. The sample comprised PBMCs or T cells enriched from blood (not recorded which). The receptors come from an older woman in a cohort exposed to, infected with or recovered from COVID-19 (not recorded which).

V and J are TRBV18 and TRBJ2-7, with D possibly TRBD2 on 6 matching bases. Germline CDR1 and CDR2: KGHSH and LQKENI. Trimming stripped 6 bases from V and 1 base from J, with 16 bases between. This CDR3 has 15 residues. CDR3 sequence (DNA): TGTGCCAGCTCTGCCCTCCGGGACTTTTCCTACGAGCAGTACTTC. It codes for CASSALRDFSYEQYF.

The chain is built from TRBV27 and TRBJ1-3; 7 bases are a match to TRBD1. V was clipped by 3 bases and J by 4 bases; unmatched bases: 15. Germline V gene lookup returns CDR1 MNHEY and CDR2 SMNVEV (reference sequence). This CDR3 is 18 amino acids long. The CDR3 DNA reads TGTGCCAGCAGTTTTGACTCCGCAGGGGGTATGTCCGGAAACACCATATATTTT. This gives the protein CASSFDSAGGMSGNTIYF.

CDR3 region: CASRDPGLGDFTDTQYF. In nucleotides, the CDR3 is TGTGCCAGCAGGGACCCGGGACTAGGGGACTTCACAGATACGCAGTATTTT. The V call is TRBV2, the J call TRBJ2-3, with TRBD2 matching over 8 bases. Germline trimming cut 6 bases from V and 2 bases from J; bases unmatched to any gene: 13. The CDR3 length is 17 residues. The germline gives CDR1 SNHLY, CDR2 FYNNEI. Full variable domain (rest looked up from reference TRBV2 and TRBJ2-3): EPEVTQTPSHQVTQMGQEVILRCVPISNHLYFYWYRQILGQKVEFLVSFYNNEISEKSEIFDDQFSVERPDGSNFTLKIRSTKLEDSAMYFCASRDPGLGDFTDTQYFGPGTRLTVL.

The chain links TRBV5-8 to TRBJ2-1; 7 bases agree with TRBD2. The germline gives CDR1 SGHTS, CDR2 YDEGEE. The CDR3 spans 15 residues. V was pared by 0 bases and J by 2 bases, with 2 bases of the junction left unmatched. The CDR3 is CASSLGTRTYNEQFF. CDR3 nucleotides: TGTGCCAGCAGCTTGGGGACTAGAACCTACAATGAGCAGTTCTTC.

V is TRBV10-1 and J is TRBJ2-7; 7 bases fit TRBD1. V dropped 2 bases and J dropped 10; count of bases not matched to a gene: 8. The CDR3 is 13 residues long. Looked up from germline, CDR1 is WNHNN and CDR2 is SYGVQD (reference sequence). In DNA, the CDR3 is TGCGCCAGCAGTGAGACAGGGGCCTATAAACAGTACTTC. Residues: CASSETGAYKQYF.

The chain has TRBV27 and TRBJ2-5; 7 bases are a match to TRBD1. Germline CDR1 is MNHEY and CDR2 is SMNVEV (reference sequence). With V trimmed by 3 bases and J by 0 bases, 7 bases remained unmatched. The CDR3 has 16 residues. In DNA, the CDR3 is TGTGCCAGCAGTTTTAGGGGACAGAGACACCAAGAGACCCAGTACTTC. It yields the protein CASSFRGQRHQETQYF.

The chain links TRBV7-9 to TRBJ2-4; 7 positions agree with TRBD1. V lost 1 base and J lost 0; bases outside the gene matches: 3. This CDR3 region has 16 residues. From germline, CDR1 is SEHNR and CDR2 FQNEAQ (reference sequence). CDR3 nucleotides: TGTGCCAGCAGCTTAGGACAGGGCCTAGCCAAAAACATTCAGTACTTC. This translates into CASSLGQGLAKNIQYF.

In this sample, this clone turned up a few times. The rearrangement uses TRBV30 and TRBJ1-1, with a possible D match to TRBD1 (6 bases). The CDR3 loop spans 14 amino acids. Deletions cut 0 bases from V and 6 bases from J, with 14 bases between. Germline lookup yields CDR1 GTSNPN and CDR2 SVGIG (reference sequence). The CDR3 is CAWSVRSRGPEAFF. The CDR3 coding sequence is TGTGCCTGGAGTGTAAGAAGCAGGGGCCCTGAAGCTTTCTTT.

The gene calls are TRBV28 and TRBJ2-2; 7 bases match TRBD1. Germline lookup yields CDR1 MDHEN and CDR2 SYDVKM. V was clipped by 9 bases and J by 4 bases; unmatched bases: 8. CDR3 length: 14 residues. CDR3 DNA sequence: TGTGCCAGTATAAGGGGGCCGGGCACCGGGGAGCTGTTTTTT. Encoded protein: CASIRGPGTGELFF.

This clone was observed once. This chain links TRBV15 with TRBJ1-4; 12 nucleotides align to TRBD1. Germline-derived CDR1 and CDR2 are LNHNV and YYDKDF (reference sequence). This CDR3 is built from 19 residues. Trimming took 7 bases from V and 0 from J; bases not matched to a gene: 12. CDR3 loop: CATTLTGTGGLATNEKLFF. The CDR3 region has the DNA TGTGCCACCACCCTGACCGGGACAGGGGGCTTGGCAACTAATGAAAAACTGTTTTTT. The full variable domain, in which reference TRBV15 and TRBJ1-4 provide the parts outside the CDR3, is DAMVIQNPRYQVTQFGKPVTLSCSQTLNHNVMYWYQQKSSQAPKLLFHYYDKDFNNEADTPDNFQSRRPNTSFCFLDIRSPGLGDTAMYLCATTLTGTGGLATNEKLFFGSGTQLSVL.

The chain has TRBV24-1 and TRBJ2-5; TRBD1 aligns across 8 bases. Germline lookup yields CDR1 KGHDR and CDR2 SFDVKD. The CDR3 loop spans 16 amino acids. With V trimmed by 5 bases and J by 4 bases, 11 bases remained unmatched. CDR3 region: CATSGLTGTGRETQYF. The CDR3 nucleotides are TGTGCCACCAGTGGCCTAACCGGGACAGGAAGAGAGACCCAGTACTTC.

V and J are TRBV11-2 and TRBJ2-1; 10 bases align to TRBD2. V gave up 3 bases and J gave up 2 bases; unmatched junction bases: 1. CDR1 SGHAT and CDR2 FQNNGV come from the germline V gene. The CDR3 spans 15 residues. The chain's CDR3 is CASSFTSGTYNEQFF. As DNA, the CDR3 is TGTGCCAGCAGCTTTACTAGCGGGACCTACAATGAGCAGTTCTTC.

V and J are TRBV7-2 and TRBJ2-1; 9 nucleotides align to TRBD1. CDR3 size: 18 residues. Germline CDR1 and CDR2: SGHTA and FQGNSA. The V gene end was trimmed by 0 bases and the J gene end by 2 bases; junction bases not matched to a gene: 8. CDR3 sequence reads: CASSLAGTGRGTYNEQFF. For the CDR3, the DNA is TGTGCCAGCAGCTTAGCTGGGACAGGGAGGGGAACCTACAATGAGCAGTTCTTC.

The gene calls are TRBV18 and TRBJ2-2; no reliable D call. Trimming shortened V by 6 bases and J by 1 base, and 12 bases separated the two germline ends. The germline gives CDR1 KGHSH, CDR2 LQKENI. This CDR3 is built from 15 residues. CDR3 in DNA: TGTGCCAGCTCCCCTGCCCGCGGGAACACCGGGGAGCTGTTTTTT. Residues: CASSPARGNTGELFF. Full variable domain (outside the CDR3, taken from reference TRBV18 and TRBJ2-2): NAGVMQNPRHLVRRRGQEARLRCSPMKGHSHVYWYRQLPEEGLKFMVYLQKENIIDESGMPKERFSAEFPKEGPSILRIQQVVRGDSAAYFCASSPARGNTGELFFGEGSRLTVL.

The V and J genes are TRBV5-1 and TRBJ2-5, with 7 nucleotides matching TRBD2. The CDR3 spans 16 residues. Germline V lookup: CDR1 SGHRS, CDR2 YFSETQ. The trim removed 4 bases at V and 5 bases at J, leaving 14 bases unmatched. The CDR3 spells CASSQWGGSSGETQYF. The CDR3 DNA sequence: TGCGCCAGCAGCCAATGGGGCGGGAGTTCTGGGGAGACCCAGTACTTC.

The V call is TRBV6-1, the J call TRBJ2-3, with 14 bases lining up with TRBD2. The trim removed 1 base at V and 5 bases at J, leaving 11 bases unmatched. CDR1 MNHNS and CDR2 SASEGT come from the germline V gene. The CDR3 is 19 amino acids. Here the CDR3 reads CASSEERGGLAGGLDTQYF. CDR3 nucleotides: TGTGCCAGCAGTGAAGAACGCGGAGGACTAGCGGGAGGATTAGATACGCAGTATTTT.

The chain couples TRBV10-2 to TRBJ2-2; D perhaps matches TRBD2 (6 bases). The CDR3 covers 16 residues. The germline V gene has CDR1 WSHSY and CDR2 SAAADI. V was cut by 2 bases and J by 0 bases, with 10 bases left in between. The CDR3 is CASSEMAGSNTGELFF. The CDR3 DNA sequence: TGCGCCAGCAGTGAGATGGCGGGGTCGAACACCGGGGAGCTGTTTTTT.

The rearrangement joins TRBV28 to TRBJ2-1, with D possibly being TRBD1 (6 bases). The CDR3 totals 12 residues. CDR1 and CDR2 (germline): MDHEN, SYDVKM. The V and J ends lost 1 base and 8 bases respectively, with 6 bases between them. CDR3 DNA sequence: TGTGCCAGCAGTTTATACAGGGATGAGCAGTTCTTC. Its protein is CASSLYRDEQFF.

The chain carries TRBV7-2 and TRBJ1-2, with 9 positions matching TRBD1. This CDR3 has 16 amino acids. Germline assignment: CDR1 SGHTA and CDR2 FQGNSA. Unmatched junction bases numbered 9, after V lost 5 bases and J lost 2 bases. DNA of the CDR3: TGTGCCAGCAGCCCCTACCCCGGGACAGGGAACTATGGCTACACCTTC. This encodes CASSPYPGTGNYGYTF.

The chain joins TRBV7-9 to TRBJ2-5; a possible D gene is TRBD1 (5 bases). This CDR3 region has 16 residues. The ends were cut back, 2 bases at V and 3 bases at J, with 16 bases in the middle. Germline V gene lookup returns CDR1 SEHNR and CDR2 FQNEAQ (reference sequence). The CDR3 reads CASSLKAPIGEETQYF. CDR3 sequence (DNA): TGTGCCAGCAGCTTAAAAGCCCCTATAGGGGAAGAGACCCAGTACTTC.

The chain joins TRBV28 to TRBJ2-2; 9 bases line up with TRBD2. The CDR3 totals 17 residues. The V gene's germline CDR1 is MDHEN and CDR2 SYDVKM. V shed 3 bases, J shed 5 bases, and the junction held 10 bases outside the gene matches. CDR3 nucleotide sequence: TGTGCCAGCAGTTTCGGCGGGAGGGCCTATTCGACCGGGGAGCTGTTTTTT. Its protein is CASSFGGRAYSTGELFF.

This clone appeared a few times. This chain joins TRBV28 and TRBJ2-1; D remains ambiguous. This CDR3 has 13 amino acids. V was clipped by 3 bases and J by 9 bases, with 12 bases between them. Germline V gene data show CDR1 as MDHEN and CDR2 as SYDVKM. In nucleotides, the CDR3 is TGTGCCAGCAGTTTTTCTGTCCCCCGTGAGCAGTTCTTC. Translation gives CASSFSVPREQFF.

This clone occurred once. The chain carries TRBV28 and TRBJ1-2; D perhaps matches TRBD1 (6 bases). Looked up from germline, CDR1 is MDHEN and CDR2 is SYDVKM. The CDR3 runs to 13 residues. V lost 6 bases to trimming and J lost 5 bases, with 13 bases between them. The CDR3 DNA reads TGTGCCAGCAGCTCGGGACACCGTTATGGCTACACCTTC. It encodes CASSSGHRYGYTF.

The V and J genes are TRBV2 and TRBJ2-3; 8 nucleotides agree with TRBD2. J was trimmed by 2 bases and V by 6 bases; bases with no gene match: 4. The CDR3 loop spans 14 amino acids. CDR1 is SNHLY, CDR2 FYNNEI, per germline. In DNA form, the CDR3 reads TGTGCCAGCAGGGAGCGGGAGTCCACAGATACGCAGTATTTT. It translates to CASRERESTDTQYF. The variable domain in full, with the rest retrieved from reference TRBV2 and TRBJ2-3, is EPEVTQTPSHQVTQMGQEVILRCVPISNHLYFYWYRQILGQKVEFLVSFYNNEISEKSEIFDDQFSVERPDGSNFTLKIRSTKLEDSAMYFCASRERESTDTQYFGPGTRLTVL.

This chain links TRBV27 with TRBJ1-6, with D possibly matching TRBD1 (6 bases). V was clipped by 1 base and J by 7 bases, with 11 bases between them. The CDR3 is 15 amino acids. Per the germline V gene, CDR1 is MNHEY and CDR2 is SMNVEV (reference sequence). The CDR3 nucleotides read TGTGCCAGCAGTTTATGGCAGGGGTCGAATTCACCCCTCCACTTT. Translation: CASSLWQGSNSPLHF.

The chain uses TRBV7-3 and TRBJ2-7, with TRBD1 matching over 9 bases. Trimming took 2 bases from V and 3 from J; bases not matched to a gene: 2. This CDR3 is 14 amino acids long. Germline-derived CDR1 and CDR2 are SGHTA and FQGTGA. CDR3 in amino acids: CASSLPGQGYEQYF. CDR3 coding DNA: TGTGCCAGCAGCTTACCGGGACAGGGCTACGAGCAGTACTTC.

The gene calls are TRBV27 and TRBJ2-3; possible D gene TRBD2, 7 bases. The V gene lost 5 bases and the J gene lost 1 base, with 19 bases spanning the gap. Germline CDR1 MNHEY, CDR2 SMNVEV (reference sequence). This CDR3 is built from 17 residues. CDR3 DNA: TGTGCCAGCAGTAAAACTCGGGGGGCGATTGGCACAGATACGCAGTATTTT. Translation gives CASSKTRGAIGTDTQYF.